This TCR beta chain is drawn from a study of cytomegalovirus exposure and HLA in healthy donors. The donors comprised healthy bone marrow donors. PCR was performed using 60 Vbeta and 13 Jbeta primers. Using immunoSEQ multiplex PCR, the repertoire was profiled, and TCRdb retains in-frame clones only, with some absent. The profile covers 150,000 to 200,000 clones, with around 78% appearing a single time and around 1.9% taken by the ten largest. The CDR3 has 14 residues. V lost 5 bases and J lost 4; bases outside the gene matches: 0. The germline V gene has CDR1 MRHNA and CDR2 SNTAGT. This clone appeared a few times.

This sequence was found in a woman under 40 in good health and CMV-seropositive. Source material: PBMCs. V and J are TRBV6-4 and TRBJ2-2; 11 positions match TRBD2. CDR3 amino acids: CASSTSGSTGELFF. CDR3 DNA: TGTGCCAGCAGTACTAGCGGGAGCACCGGGGAGCTGTTTTTT.